The TCR beta chain under discussion was sequenced for a study of blood T cell repertoires in COVID-19. Study-wide context: PBMCs, B-cell-depleted T cells, or T cells were the source of the cDNA or gDNA that made up the material.

The assay was immunoSEQ multiplex PCR, and TCRdb's table has in-frame clones only and misses some. Found here are fewer than 300,000 clones, 85% of them singletons; the top ten hold about 2.3%. This CDR3 has 14 residues. CDR1 LGHNA and CDR2 YSLEER come from the germline V gene. The germline V and J ends were trimmed by 2 bases and 6 bases, with 10 bases remaining between them. Residents of 24 US areas, aged roughly 18 to 89 years, made up the participants. This sequence joins TRBV4-3 and TRBJ2-2; no clear D. The TCR comes from a woman aged 50 to 65 who had recovered from COVID-19. The sample was PBMCs or T cells enriched from blood (not recorded which). The CDR3 loop is CASSQSRTAGELFF. The CDR3 coding sequence is TGCGCCAGCAGCCAATCAAGAACGGCCGGGGAGCTGTTTTTT.